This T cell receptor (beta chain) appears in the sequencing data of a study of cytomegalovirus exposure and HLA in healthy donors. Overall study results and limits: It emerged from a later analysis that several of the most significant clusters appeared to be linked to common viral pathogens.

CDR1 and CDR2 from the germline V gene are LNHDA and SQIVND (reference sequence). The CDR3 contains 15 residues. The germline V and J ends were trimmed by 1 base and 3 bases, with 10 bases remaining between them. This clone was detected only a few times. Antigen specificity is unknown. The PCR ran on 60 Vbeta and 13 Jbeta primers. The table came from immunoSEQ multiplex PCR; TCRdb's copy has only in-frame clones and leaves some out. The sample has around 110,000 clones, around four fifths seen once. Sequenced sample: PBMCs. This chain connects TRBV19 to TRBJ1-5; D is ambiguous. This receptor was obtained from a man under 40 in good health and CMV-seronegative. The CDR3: CASSIVVSVNQPQHF. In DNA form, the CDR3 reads TGTGCCAGTAGTATAGTGGTCTCAGTCAATCAGCCCCAGCATTTT.